The rows below give T cell receptor beta chains drawn from one sample of a study of T cells in Graves' hyperthyroidism and ophthalmopathy. TCRdb passed the multiplex PCR reads through MiXCR, listing each CDR3 protein once. The table records some 350,000 distinct CDR3 sequences, around 25% of them present only once. The sample consisted of blood. The source of these receptors is a man aged 45 to 65 with Graves' hyperthyroidism. The CDR3 runs from the conserved cysteine through the conserved F or W. D genes are given only for firm matches. The size of a clone is reported for some rows only, either as once, few or many, or as a class for expanded clones.

d_call,j_call,v_call,clone_size,cdr3_aa,cdr3_nt
NA,TRBJ2-5,TRBV30,NA,CAWSSTPGLETQYF,TGTGCCTGGAGTTCCACACCGGGATTGGAGACCCAGTACTTC
TRBD1,TRBJ1-1,TRBV18,NA,CASSLMGQSNTEAFF,TGTGCCAGCTCACTTATGGGACAGTCCAACACTGAAGCTTTCTTT
TRBD1,TRBJ1-1,TRBV29-1,NA,CSVVRTGGAGTEAFF,TGCAGCGTTGTGAGGACAGGGGGCGCAGGCACTGAAGCTTTCTTT
NA,TRBJ1-5,TRBV10-3,NA,CAISESSDQPQHF,TGTGCCATCAGTGAGTCATCGGATCAGCCCCAGCATTTT
NA,TRBJ2-5,TRBV2,many,CASSDGYRQETQYF,TGTGCCAGCAGTGATGGTTACCGTCAGGAGACCCAGTACTTC
NA,TRBJ2-7,TRBV27,NA,CASSLEGATFSYEQYF,TGTGCCAGCAGTTTGGAGGGGGCGACGTTCTCCTACGAGCAGTACTTC
NA,TRBJ2-1,TRBV3-1,many,CASSQLLASEQFF,TGTGCCAGCAGCCAACTACTAGCTTCTGAGCAGTTCTTC
NA,TRBJ1-5,TRBV6-1,few,CASSEASGIRQPQHF,TGTGCCAGCAGTGAAGCATCGGGGATTCGCCAGCCCCAGCATTTT
NA,TRBJ1-5,TRBV3-1,few,CASAGGNNQPQHF,TGTGCCAGCGCAGGAGGGAATAATCAGCCCCAGCATTTT
TRBD1,TRBJ2-3,TRBV11-3,few,CASSSGQGRSDTQYF,TGTGCCAGCAGCTCCGGACAGGGGAGGTCAGATACGCAGTATTTT
TRBD1,TRBJ1-1,TRBV29-1,NA,CSANGQGPNTEAFF,TGCAGCGCCAATGGACAGGGACCGAACACTGAAGCTTTCTTT
TRBD2,TRBJ2-2,TRBV20-1,few,CSAAGTSPGELFF,TGCAGTGCTGCCGGGACTAGCCCCGGGGAGCTGTTTTTT
TRBD1,TRBJ2-7,TRBV7-2,NA,CASSLARGGTGTYEQYF,TGTGCCAGCAGCTTAGCCAGAGGGGGGACAGGGACCTACGAGCAGTACTTC
NA,TRBJ1-1,TRBV6-6,few,CASSYSPTGGAFF,TGTGCCAGCAGTTACTCGCCCACGGGTGGAGCTTTCTTT
NA,TRBJ2-5,TRBV2,NA,CASSSDGGAETQYF,TGTGCCAGCAGCAGCGACGGTGGTGCGGAGACCCAGTACTTC
TRBD2,TRBJ2-7,TRBV4-1,NA,CASSQVGTSGTYEQYF,TGCGCCAGCAGCCAAGTCGGGACTAGCGGGACCTACGAGCAGTACTTC
NA,TRBJ2-3,TRBV12-5,NA,CASGLVSSGSTDTQYF,TGTGCTAGTGGTTTGGTAAGCAGCGGGAGCACAGATACGCAGTATTTT
TRBD1,TRBJ2-1,TRBV24-1,NA,CATSEPGTGEPNEQFF,TGTGCCACCAGTGAGCCCGGGACAGGGGAGCCTAATGAGCAGTTCTTC
NA,TRBJ2-1,TRBV30,few,CAWSLGTGASYNEQFF,TGTGCCTGGAGTTTAGGGACGGGAGCGTCCTACAATGAGCAGTTCTTC
NA,TRBJ2-1,TRBV3-1,NA,CASSQGDFKASSSYNEQFF,TGTGCCAGCAGCCAAGGGGACTTCAAGGCGTCGAGCTCCTACAATGAGCAGTTCTTC
NA,TRBJ1-6,TRBV11-3,NA,CASSLESGGNSPLHF,TGTGCCAGCAGCTTAGAATCGGGGGGCAATTCACCCCTCCACTTT
TRBD2,TRBJ2-7,TRBV7-9,few,CASSLNSGRSYEQYF,TGTGCCAGCAGCTTAAATAGCGGGAGGTCCTACGAGCAGTACTTC
NA,TRBJ2-7,TRBV24-1,few,CATSDGRATKVQYF,TGTGCCACCAGTGATGGACGGGCTACGAAGGTGCAGTACTTC
NA,TRBJ2-5,TRBV20-1,NA,CSALRLHQETQYF,TGCAGTGCTCTCAGACTTCACCAAGAGACCCAGTACTTC
NA,TRBJ1-2,TRBV28,few,CASSLSAPNYGYTF,TGTGCCAGCAGTTTATCGGCACCTAACTATGGCTACACCTTC
TRBD1,TRBJ2-3,TRBV24-1,few,CATQPTGAGDTQYF,TGTGCCACACAACCGACAGGGGCCGGGGATACGCAGTATTTT
TRBD2,TRBJ2-7,TRBV7-9,few,CASSLDWGLESSYEQYF,TGTGCCAGCAGCTTGGATTGGGGACTAGAGAGCTCCTACGAGCAGTACTTC
NA,TRBJ2-7,TRBV2,NA,CASRRVGTYEQYF,TGTGCCAGCAGGAGGGTGGGGACCTACGAGCAGTACTTC
TRBD1,TRBJ1-5,TRBV3-1,NA,CASSQTTGGNQPQHF,TGTGCCAGCAGCCAAACGACAGGGGGCAATCAGCCCCAGCATTTT
TRBD2,TRBJ2-1,TRBV6-1,NA,CASSVATSGRRNEQFF,TGTGCCAGCAGTGTTGCGACTAGCGGGAGGAGGAATGAGCAGTTCTTC
TRBD1,TRBJ1-2,TRBV29-1,NA,CSVDFVAGGYGYTF,TGCAGCGTTGACTTTGTAGCAGGGGGTTATGGCTACACCTTC
NA,TRBJ1-2,TRBV12-3/TRBV12-4,few,CASSLAPQGFDGYTF,TGTGCCAGCAGTTTAGCCCCTCAGGGTTTTGATGGCTACACCTTC
NA,TRBJ1-1,TRBV12-3/TRBV12-4,NA,CASSLGGQGRMTEAFF,TGTGCCAGCAGTTTAGGGGGGCAGGGGAGAATGACTGAAGCTTTCTTT
NA,TRBJ2-1,TRBV6-1,many,CASSPGGNGNEQFF,TGTGCCAGCAGCCCAGGCGGGAATGGCAATGAGCAGTTCTTC
TRBD1,TRBJ1-2,TRBV9,NA,CASSVVSGTGGDGYTF,TGTGCCAGCAGCGTAGTAAGTGGGACAGGGGGCGATGGCTACACCTTC
TRBD1,TRBJ2-5,TRBV28,many,CASRQPGQIQETQYF,TGTGCCAGCAGACAACCGGGACAGATCCAAGAGACCCAGTACTTC
NA,TRBJ1-1,TRBV20-1,few,CSAKHRTRHEAFF,TGCAGTGCAAAGCACAGGACTAGGCATGAAGCTTTCTTT
NA,TRBJ1-1,TRBV29-1,NA,CSVTHKGTEAFF,TGCAGCGTTACCCATAAGGGCACTGAAGCTTTCTTT
TRBD2,TRBJ2-1,TRBV7-3,NA,CASSPSFSGRGNEQFF,TGTGCCAGCAGCCCGTCCTTTAGCGGGAGGGGAAATGAGCAGTTCTTC
NA,TRBJ1-5,TRBV6-1,NA,CASSEVLSPSNQPQHF,TGTGCCAGCAGTGAAGTACTCAGCCCAAGCAATCAGCCCCAGCATTTT
NA,TRBJ2-3,TRBV18,many,CASSPDSGTDTQYF,TGTGCCAGCTCACCTGACAGCGGCACAGATACGCAGTATTTT
NA,TRBJ1-2,TRBV24-1,NA,CATSEPDRFGGYTF,TGTGCCACCAGTGAACCTGACAGGTTCGGAGGCTACACCTTC
NA,TRBJ2-7,TRBV6-2/TRBV6-3,NA,CASSYTMLGRSYEQYF,TGTGCCAGCAGTTATACAATGCTAGGAAGGAGCTACGAGCAGTACTTC
NA,TRBJ1-2,TRBV5-1,NA,CASSPLVGYSYGYTF,TGCGCCAGCAGCCCCCTCGTGGGGTATAGCTATGGCTACACCTTC
NA,TRBJ2-3,TRBV2,many,CASGGGNTTDTQYF,TGTGCCAGCGGAGGCGGAAACACCACAGATACGCAGTATTTT
TRBD1,TRBJ2-7,TRBV9,many,CASSVGTGGSYEQYF,TGTGCCAGCAGCGTAGGGACAGGGGGCTCCTACGAGCAGTACTTC
NA,TRBJ2-4,TRBV19,NA,CASSIGPRDTKNIQYF,TGTGCCAGTAGTATAGGACCTCGGGACACCAAAAACATTCAGTACTTC
TRBD2,TRBJ2-1,TRBV7-2,once,CASSLGPSGSSYNEQFF,TGCGCCAGCAGCTTGGGTCCCAGCGGGAGCTCCTACAATGAGCAGTTCTTC
NA,TRBJ2-7,TRBV28,many,CASSLGPKYYEQYF,TGTGCCAGCAGTTTAGGGCCCAAATACTACGAGCAGTACTTC
NA,TRBJ2-7,TRBV24-1,NA,CATSDFEGYEQYF,TGTGCCACCAGTGATTTCGAGGGCTACGAGCAGTACTTC